Listed below are T cell receptor beta chains from one sample, sequenced in a study of regulatory T cells in long-lasting Graves disease. One entry per CDR3 protein results from TCRdb running MiXCR on the multiplex PCR reads. The repertoire holds about 470,000 distinct CDR3 sequences, with about 20% as singletons. Source: peripheral blood mononuclear cells (PBMCs), taken when the disease was refractory, from a patient treated with antithyroid drugs. All receptors come from a female donor with Graves disease. Each CDR3 is given with its conserved first and last residue. The order of the fields is clone size, J gene, D gene, CDR3 length, V gene, CDR3 protein, CDR3 DNA. The D gene is left open where the match is weak. Size is stated for part of the rows, as once, few or many counts, or as a class when the clone is expanded.

clone_size: few; j_call: TRBJ2-7; d_call: .; cdr3_length: 13; v_call: TRBV7-8; cdr3_aa: CASSWTASNEQYF; cdr3_nt: TGTGCCAGCAGCTGGACAGCTTCCAACGAGCAGTACTTC
clone_size: many; j_call: TRBJ1-1; d_call: .; cdr3_length: 12; v_call: TRBV6-2/TRBV6-3; cdr3_aa: CASSSGDHGAFF; cdr3_nt: TGTGCCAGCAGTTCAGGGGACCACGGAGCTTTCTTT
clone_size: many; j_call: TRBJ1-1; d_call: .; cdr3_length: 13; v_call: TRBV7-3; cdr3_aa: CASRRGMNTEAFF; cdr3_nt: TGTGCCAGCAGACGGGGGATGAACACTGAAGCTTTCTTT
clone_size: .; j_call: TRBJ1-6; d_call: TRBD1; cdr3_length: 17; v_call: TRBV2; cdr3_aa: CASNVQGAGTEISPLHF; cdr3_nt: TGTGCCAGCAACGTACAGGGGGCCGGGACAGAAATTTCACCCCTCCACTTT
clone_size: few; j_call: TRBJ1-5; d_call: .; cdr3_length: 13; v_call: TRBV20-1; cdr3_aa: CSARVNRNQPQHF; cdr3_nt: TGCAGTGCTAGAGTCAATCGAAATCAGCCCCAGCATTTT
clone_size: many; j_call: TRBJ2-7; d_call: .; cdr3_length: 14; v_call: TRBV7-8; cdr3_aa: CASSMTAQAYEQYF; cdr3_nt: TGTGCCAGCAGCATGACAGCCCAAGCCTACGAGCAGTACTTC
clone_size: .; j_call: TRBJ1-5; d_call: .; cdr3_length: 15; v_call: TRBV7-2; cdr3_aa: CASSLRGGGNQPQHF; cdr3_nt: TGTGCCAGCAGCTTAAGGGGAGGTGGGAATCAGCCCCAGCATTTT
clone_size: many; j_call: TRBJ2-6; d_call: TRBD1; cdr3_length: 15; v_call: TRBV11-2; cdr3_aa: CASSVDRAGANVLTF; cdr3_nt: TGTGCCAGCAGCGTGGACAGGGCTGGGGCCAACGTCCTGACTTTC
clone_size: .; j_call: TRBJ2-5; d_call: TRBD2; cdr3_length: 15; v_call: TRBV2; cdr3_aa: CASSEVSGGGQTQYF; cdr3_nt: TGTGCCAGCAGTGAAGTCAGCGGGGGGGGTCAGACCCAGTACTTC
clone_size: many; j_call: TRBJ1-1; d_call: TRBD1; cdr3_length: 14; v_call: TRBV11-2; cdr3_aa: CASRTRRGLGEAFF; cdr3_nt: TGTGCCAGCAGAACAAGGAGGGGGCTGGGTGAAGCTTTCTTT
clone_size: .; j_call: TRBJ2-1; d_call: TRBD1; cdr3_length: 14; v_call: TRBV5-1; cdr3_aa: CASHRGQGGHEQFF; cdr3_nt: TGCGCCAGCCACCGGGGACAGGGGGGACATGAGCAGTTCTTC
clone_size: .; j_call: TRBJ1-1; d_call: .; cdr3_length: 14; v_call: TRBV7-9; cdr3_aa: CASSFWLSDTEAFF; cdr3_nt: TGTGCCAGCAGCTTTTGGCTATCTGACACTGAAGCTTTCTTT
clone_size: many; j_call: TRBJ1-2; d_call: .; cdr3_length: 15; v_call: TRBV6-5; cdr3_aa: CASSYEADYNYGYTF; cdr3_nt: TGTGCCAGCAGTTACGAAGCGGACTATAACTATGGCTACACCTTC
clone_size: many; j_call: TRBJ2-5; d_call: .; cdr3_length: 14; v_call: TRBV2; cdr3_aa: CASSNRDLEETQYF; cdr3_nt: TGTGCCAGCAGCAACAGGGACTTGGAGGAGACCCAGTACTTC
clone_size: .; j_call: TRBJ1-2; d_call: .; cdr3_length: 14; v_call: TRBV7-3; cdr3_aa: CASSRSGGPEGYTF; cdr3_nt: TGTGCCAGCAGTCGTTCCGGGGGCCCCGAGGGCTACACCTTC
clone_size: many; j_call: TRBJ1-1; d_call: TRBD1; cdr3_length: 15; v_call: TRBV28; cdr3_aa: CASSLLSVTGSEAFF; cdr3_nt: TGTGCCAGCAGTTTATTGAGTGTGACAGGGTCTGAAGCTTTCTTT
clone_size: .; j_call: TRBJ1-2; d_call: TRBD1; cdr3_length: 14; v_call: TRBV20-1; cdr3_aa: CSARGQGWEGGYTF; cdr3_nt: TGCAGTGCTAGGGGACAGGGGTGGGAAGGCGGCTACACCTTC
clone_size: .; j_call: TRBJ2-3; d_call: .; cdr3_length: 14; v_call: TRBV2; cdr3_aa: CASSGPQGSDTQYF; cdr3_nt: TGTGCCAGCAGTGGGCCCCAGGGGTCAGATACGCAGTATTTT
clone_size: .; j_call: TRBJ2-2; d_call: .; cdr3_length: 11; v_call: TRBV6-2/TRBV6-3; cdr3_aa: CAISGTGELFF; cdr3_nt: TGTGCCATCAGTGGGACCGGGGAGCTGTTTTTT
clone_size: few; j_call: TRBJ1-5; d_call: .; cdr3_length: 15; v_call: TRBV7-2; cdr3_aa: CASSMTGGVNQPQHF; cdr3_nt: TGTGCCAGCAGTATGACTGGGGGGGTCAATCAGCCCCAGCATTTT
clone_size: .; j_call: TRBJ2-5; d_call: .; cdr3_length: 15; v_call: TRBV6-9; cdr3_aa: CASSYFRGGQETQYF; cdr3_nt: TGTGCCAGCAGTTACTTCAGGGGGGGACAAGAGACCCAGTACTTC
clone_size: .; j_call: TRBJ2-7; d_call: .; cdr3_length: 13; v_call: TRBV6-1; cdr3_aa: CASTRDRVHEQYF; cdr3_nt: TGTGCCAGCACCAGAGACAGAGTTCACGAGCAGTACTTC
clone_size: many; j_call: TRBJ1-4; d_call: .; cdr3_length: 13; v_call: TRBV12-3/TRBV12-4; cdr3_aa: CASSFRGWEKLFF; cdr3_nt: TGTGCCAGCAGTTTTCGAGGGTGGGAAAAACTGTTTTTT
clone_size: .; j_call: TRBJ2-5; d_call: .; cdr3_length: 17; v_call: TRBV28; cdr3_aa: CASSSQSGTQLQETQYF; cdr3_nt: TGTGCCAGCAGTTCCCAATCCGGGACACAACTCCAAGAGACCCAGTACTTC
clone_size: .; j_call: TRBJ2-1; d_call: .; cdr3_length: 11; v_call: TRBV29-1; cdr3_aa: CSAGAYNEQFF; cdr3_nt: TGCAGCGCCGGGGCTTACAATGAGCAGTTCTTC
clone_size: .; j_call: TRBJ2-5; d_call: TRBD2; cdr3_length: 16; v_call: TRBV10-3; cdr3_aa: CAISEGQRERGETQYF; cdr3_nt: TGTGCCATCAGTGAGGGGCAGCGGGAGCGGGGGGAGACCCAGTACTTC
clone_size: .; j_call: TRBJ2-7; d_call: .; cdr3_length: 17; v_call: TRBV7-2; cdr3_aa: CASSYLTVGLSSYEQYF; cdr3_nt: TGTGCCAGCAGCTACCTAACTGTGGGGCTGAGCTCCTACGAGCAGTACTTC
clone_size: many; j_call: TRBJ1-1; d_call: .; cdr3_length: 13; v_call: TRBV12-3/TRBV12-4; cdr3_aa: CASRPTENTEAFF; cdr3_nt: TGTGCCAGCAGACCGACAGAGAACACTGAAGCTTTCTTT
clone_size: .; j_call: TRBJ2-2; d_call: TRBD2; cdr3_length: 19; v_call: TRBV5-1; cdr3_aa: CASSLASGSIRLNTGELFF; cdr3_nt: TGCGCCAGCAGCTTGGCTAGCGGGAGTATCCGGTTGAACACCGGGGAGCTGTTTTTT
clone_size: few; j_call: TRBJ1-5; d_call: .; cdr3_length: 18; v_call: TRBV6-1; cdr3_aa: CASSPPQKNRESNQPQHF; cdr3_nt: TGTGCCAGCAGTCCCCCGCAAAAGAACAGGGAATCCAATCAGCCCCAGCATTTT
clone_size: .; j_call: TRBJ2-4; d_call: .; cdr3_length: 19; v_call: TRBV6-1; cdr3_aa: CASSRESRDKYLTKNIQYF; cdr3_nt: TGTGCCAGCAGCAGAGAGTCCCGGGACAAGTACCTAACCAAAAACATTCAGTACTTC
clone_size: .; j_call: TRBJ1-1; d_call: .; cdr3_length: 15; v_call: TRBV18; cdr3_aa: CASSPMAGDNTEAFF; cdr3_nt: TGTGCCAGCTCACCAATGGCAGGAGATAACACTGAAGCTTTCTTT